Presented here are 17 T cell receptor beta chains from one specimen sequenced in a study of beta chain features in type 1 diabetes. The investigators reverse transcribed all of the isolated RNA, so they sequenced expressed TCRB transcripts. Using immunoSEQ multiplex PCR, the repertoire was profiled, and TCRdb retains in-frame clones only, with some absent. The data contain some 150,000 clones, 10% of them seen just once; the ten biggest clones take up approximately 1.3%. The sequenced material came from naive CD4+ T cells from blood. The receptors originated from a man between 18 and 35 years old in good health.

The chain is built from TRBV7-3 and TRBJ2-3; 8 bases match TRBD2. From germline, CDR1 is SGHTA and CDR2 FQGTGA. This CDR3 has 15 residues. J lost 4 bases, V lost 1 base, and 4 bases had no gene match. The CDR3 nucleotides read TGTGCCAGCAGCTTAAGGCTAGCGGGTTCAGATACGCAGTATTTT. Translating it yields CASSLRLAGSDTQYF.

This clone showed up just a few times. V and J are TRBV7-3 and TRBJ2-2, with 8 bases that match TRBD1. The CDR3 loop spans 15 amino acids. CDR1 SGHTA and CDR2 FQGTGA come from the germline V gene. Trimming at V came to 5 bases and at J to 0 bases, leaving 2 bases not matched to a gene. This chain's CDR3 is CASSRTGSNTGELFF. DNA for the CDR3: TGTGCCAGCAGCCGGACAGGGTCGAACACCGGGGAGCTGTTTTTT.

The chain employs TRBV7-2 and TRBJ2-5, with 7 bases that match TRBD2. CDR1 is SGHTA and CDR2 is FQGNSA in the germline V gene. Trimming cost V 5 bases and J 3 bases; bases outside gene matches: 9. The CDR3 has 15 residues. The CDR3: CASSLSMGGEETQYF. In DNA, the CDR3 is TGTGCCAGCAGCCTTTCAATGGGGGGGGAAGAGACCCAGTACTTC.

This clone has at least ten counts. V usage is TRBV9 and J usage is TRBJ2-3, with D maybe TRBD2 (5 bases). CDR3 size: 11 residues. The V gene's germline CDR1 is SGDLS and CDR2 YYNGEE. Between the trimmed V and J ends, which lost 3 bases and 9 bases, there was a span of 8 bases. CDR3 sequence: CASSASGTQYF. As DNA, the CDR3 is TGTGCCAGCAGCGCCTCGGGGACGCAGTATTTT.

This clone was recorded a few times. V and J are TRBV7-3 and TRBJ2-2; D remains ambiguous. Germline CDR1 SGHTA, CDR2 FQGTGA. The V end was cut by 5 bases, the J end by 4 bases, with 11 bases between. The CDR3 is 14 residues long. The CDR3 nucleotides are TGTGCCAGCAGCCCCAGCTCGGGCACCGGGGAGCTGTTTTTT. As protein: CASSPSSGTGELFF.

V usage is TRBV5-4 and J usage is TRBJ2-7; 9 bases fit TRBD1. The ends lost 2 bases at V and 4 bases at J; junction bases unmatched: 7. Germline CDR1 SGHNT, CDR2 YYREEE (reference sequence). The CDR3 sequence is 15 residues long. CDR3 coding DNA: TGTGCCAGCAGCTTCTCCGGGACAGGGTCGTACGAGCAGTACTTC. Translation: CASSFSGTGSYEQYF.

Only a few counts were recorded for this clone. The chain has TRBV7-9 and TRBJ1-4; TRBD1 agrees at 8 bases. Germline V lookup: CDR1 SEHNR, CDR2 FQNEAQ (reference sequence). The CDR3 runs to 15 residues. V was clipped by 2 bases and J by 7 bases; unmatched bases: 6. CDR3 DNA sequence: TGTGCCAGCAGCTTAAGTACAGGGGGTGCTGAAAAACTGTTTTTT. Protein sequence: CASSLSTGGAEKLFF.

The V gene is TRBV5-1, the J gene TRBJ2-7; D is unresolved. The V end was cut by 3 bases, the J end by 3 bases, with 4 bases between. This CDR3 region has 11 residues. CDR1 SGHRS and CDR2 YFSETQ come from the germline V gene. CDR3: CASSYNYEQYF. CDR3 bases: TGCGCCAGCAGCTACAACTACGAGCAGTACTTC. Combining the CDR3 with reference TRBV5-1 and TRBJ2-7 gives the whole variable domain KAGVTQTPRYLIKTRGQQVTLSCSPISGHRSVSWYQQTPGQGLQFLFEYFSETQRNKGNFPGRFSGRQFSNSRSEMNVSTLELGDSALYLCASSYNYEQYFGPGTRLTVT.

The chain has TRBV5-1 and TRBJ2-3; D may be TRBD2 (6 bases). The CDR3 contains 14 residues. Looked up from germline, CDR1 is SGHRS and CDR2 is YFSETQ. Trimming removed 5 bases at V and 1 base at J, with 11 bases between. The CDR3 loop is CASRGGEGTDTQYF. As DNA, the CDR3 is TGCGCCAGCAGGGGGGGTGAGGGCACAGATACGCAGTATTTT.

This clone was observed at least ten times. This sequence joins TRBV4-1 and TRBJ2-2, with 7 bases that match TRBD2. This CDR3 region has 15 residues. The ends lost 4 bases at V and 7 bases at J; junction bases unmatched: 9. Germline CDR1 reads MGHRA; CDR2 reads YSYEKL. CDR3: CASSLDGGGLGELFF. The CDR3 coding sequence is TGCGCCAGCAGCCTGGACGGGGGAGGGCTCGGGGAGCTGTTTTTT.

The chain employs TRBV7-9 and TRBJ2-7; D not certain. The CDR3 has 11 residues. Germline assignment: CDR1 SEHNR and CDR2 FQNEAQ (reference sequence). Trimming cost V 5 bases and J 6 bases, with 8 bases left between them. The CDR3 DNA is TGTGCCAGCAGCCTTGGCCCCGAGCAGTACTTC. It specifies CASSLGPEQYF.

The rearrangement uses TRBV7-7 and TRBJ2-2, with D maybe TRBD2 (5 bases). This CDR3 is built from 13 residues. Germline loops: CDR1 SSHAT, CDR2 FNYEAQ (reference sequence). V lost 0 bases, J lost 8 bases, and 7 bases lay in between. Here the CDR3 reads CASSLASGGELFF. The DNA for the CDR3 is TGTGCCAGCAGCTTAGCTTCGGGGGGGGAGCTGTTTTTT.

Ten or more counts support this clone. V is TRBV29-1 and J is TRBJ2-5; unclear D gene. This CDR3 comprises 13 residues. Germline values: CDR1 SQVTM, CDR2 ANQGSEA. V gave up 2 bases and J gave up 4 bases, with 11 bases separating them. The CDR3 region has the DNA TGCAGCGTTGAATTCCGGTTCGGAGAGACCCAGTACTTC. Its protein product is CSVEFRFGETQYF. Supplemented by reference TRBV29-1 and TRBJ2-5, the full variable domain reads SAVISQKPSRDICQRGTSLTIQCQVDSQVTMMFWYRQQPGQSLTLIATANQGSEATYESGFVIDKFPISRPNLTFSTLTVSNMSPEDSSIYLCSVEFRFGETQYFGPGTRLLVL.

This clone was observed a few times. The J gene is TRBJ2-7, the V gene TRBV4-3, with 8 bases identical to TRBD1. CDR1 and CDR2 (germline): LGHNA, YSLEER. V gave up 2 bases and J gave up 3 bases; unmatched junction bases: 9. The CDR3 length is 16 residues. The CDR3 DNA reads as TGCGCCAGCAGCCAAAGGTGGGACAGGTTATACTACGAGCAGTACTTC. As protein: CASSQRWDRLYYEQYF.

In its sample, this clone was seen a few times. J is TRBJ1-2 and V is TRBV7-2, with 7 bases matching TRBD1. The germline V gene encodes CDR1 SGHTA and CDR2 FQGNSA. Trimming took 8 bases from V and 10 from J; bases not matched to a gene: 10. The CDR3 runs to 12 residues. CDR3 in amino acids: CASRQGVLAYTF. Written as DNA, the CDR3 is TGTGCCAGCCGCCAGGGGGTTCTCGCCTACACCTTC. Together with reference TRBV7-2 and TRBJ1-2, the CDR3 gives the full variable domain: GAGVSQSPSNKVTEKGKDVELRCDPISGHTALYWYRQSLGQGLEFLIYFQGNSAPDKSGLPSDRFSAERTGGSVSTLTIQRTQQEDSAVYLCASRQGVLAYTFGSGTRLTVV.

V and J are TRBV7-6 and TRBJ2-2; 8 nucleotides line up with TRBD2. V lost 3 bases and J lost 4; bases outside the gene matches: 4. CDR3 size: 15 residues. Germline CDR1 reads SGHVS; CDR2 reads FNYEAQ. For the CDR3, the DNA is TGTGCCAGCAGCTTTACTCGGGGGGGCACCGGGGAGCTGTTTTTT. Encoded protein: CASSFTRGGTGELFF. Full variable domain (outside the CDR3, taken from reference TRBV7-6 and TRBJ2-2): GAGVSQSPRYKVTKRGQDVALRCDPISGHVSLYWYRQALGQGPEFLTYFNYEAQQDKSGLPNDRFSAERPEGSISTLTIQRTEQRDSAMYRCASSFTRGGTGELFFGEGSRLTVL.

With respect to this clone: Relative to the germline gene, one junction end is altered; a read error may explain this. This chain links TRBV5-4 with TRBJ2-1, with 7 bases fitting TRBD1. From germline, CDR1 is SGHNT and CDR2 YYREEE (reference sequence). The CDR3 is 13 residues long. CDR3 residues: CASSRMGQYEQFF. The DNA of the CDR3 is TGCGCCAGCAGCCGCATGGGACAGTATGAGCAGTTCTTC.